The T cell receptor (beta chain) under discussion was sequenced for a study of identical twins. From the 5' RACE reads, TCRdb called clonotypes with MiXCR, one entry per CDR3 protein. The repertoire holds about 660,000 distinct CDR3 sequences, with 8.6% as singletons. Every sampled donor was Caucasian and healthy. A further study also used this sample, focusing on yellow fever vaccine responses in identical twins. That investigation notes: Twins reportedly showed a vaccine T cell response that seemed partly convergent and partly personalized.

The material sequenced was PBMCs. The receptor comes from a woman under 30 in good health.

CDR3 sequence reads: CASSPVTGYYEQYF. The DNA for the CDR3 is TGTGCCAGCAGTCCGGTGACAGGGTACTACGAGCAGTACTTC. The chain is built from TRBV12-3 or TRBV12-4 and TRBJ2-7, with TRBD1 matching 7 bases. With V trimmed by 5 bases and J by 3 bases, 7 bases remained unmatched. This CDR3 is built from 14 residues.